Presented here are 15 T cell receptor beta chains from one specimen sequenced in a study of blood T cell repertoires in COVID-19. Only in-frame clones appear in the TCRdb table, and some are missing; sequencing was by immunoSEQ multiplex PCR. The sample lists under 100,000 clones, 80% to 90% occurring once. Sequenced: peripheral blood. These receptors were collected from a man aged 50-59 years with acute or convalescent COVID-19.

The chain couples TRBV6-2 or TRBV6-3 to TRBJ2-7; TRBD2 matches at 14 bases. Unmatched junction bases numbered 8, after V lost 5 bases and J lost 2 bases. This CDR3 comprises 17 residues. Germline assignment: CDR1 MNHEY and CDR2 SVGEGT. The CDR3, as DNA: TGTGCCAGCAGTGCTCGACCGGGACTAGCGGGGGCCTACGAGCAGTACTTC. Translation: CASSARPGLAGAYEQYF.

The chain is built from TRBV7-3 and TRBJ2-2; TRBD2 matches 9 bases. V lost 5 bases and J lost 7; bases outside the gene matches: 8. The CDR3 contains 15 residues. CDR1 is SGHTA, CDR2 FQGTGA, per germline. The CDR3 loop reads CASSPRLAGIGELFF. CDR3 DNA sequence: TGTGCCAGCAGCCCGCGCCTAGCGGGGATCGGGGAGCTGTTTTTT.

This clone has just one count. The chain uses TRBV19 and TRBJ1-1, with 8 bases that match TRBD1. The ends lost 3 bases at V and 2 bases at J; junction bases unmatched: 8. Germline CDR1 is LNHDA and CDR2 is SQIVND (reference sequence). The CDR3 loop spans 16 amino acids. This chain's CDR3 is CASSIFPGTGNTEAFF. The DNA of the CDR3 is TGTGCCAGTAGTATTTTTCCTGGGACAGGCAACACTGAAGCTTTCTTT.

This rearrangement joins TRBV30 to TRBJ2-7; TRBD2 agrees at 7 bases. V lost 2 bases, J lost 0 bases, and 7 bases stayed unmatched. Germline-derived CDR1 and CDR2 are GTSNPN and SVGIG (reference sequence). This CDR3 contains 15 residues. CDR3 nucleotides: TGTGCCTGGAGTACCGGGGGGACCGTCTCCTACGAGCAGTACTTC. This gives the protein CAWSTGGTVSYEQYF.

The chain uses TRBV11-3 and TRBJ2-3; TRBD2 might be the D (5 bases). Germline assignment: CDR1 SGHNT and CDR2 YENEEA. The CDR3 sequence is 16 residues long. V was cut by 5 bases and J by 2 bases, with 17 bases left in between. The CDR3 loop is CASSGGAFGHTDTQYF. The CDR3 DNA follows: TGTGCCAGCAGCGGAGGTGCTTTTGGGCACACAGATACGCAGTATTTT.

The V gene is TRBV11-2, the J gene TRBJ2-7; TRBD1 matches at 7 bases. Germline CDR1 and CDR2: SGHAT and FQNNGV. Trimming cost V 3 bases and J 7 bases; bases outside gene matches: 6. The CDR3 is 13 residues long. In DNA form, the CDR3 reads TGTGCCAGCAGCTTCGACAGGGCAGGAGAGCAGTACTTC. Protein product: CASSFDRAGEQYF. Full variable domain (missing parts from reference TRBV11-2 and TRBJ2-7): EAGVAQSPRYKIIEKRQSVAFWCNPISGHATLYWYQQILGQGPKLLIQFQNNGVVDDSQLPKDRFSAERLKGVDSTLKIQPAKLEDSAVYLCASSFDRAGEQYFGPGTRLTVT.

The chain is built from TRBV7-9 and TRBJ2-3, with D possibly TRBD2 on 6 matching bases. The CDR3 length is 14 residues. CDR1 is SEHNR and CDR2 is FQNEAQ in the germline V gene (reference sequence). Trimming stripped 5 bases from V and 5 bases from J, with 14 bases between. The CDR3 bases are TGTGCCAGCAGCCACCGGGACTTCAGAGATACGCAGTATTTT. This codes for CASSHRDFRDTQYF.

The chain uses TRBV3-1 (or the pseudogene TRBV3-2) and TRBJ1-2, with TRBD1 identical over 10 bases. Unmatched junction bases numbered 6, after V lost 4 bases and J lost 7 bases. CDR1 and CDR2 (germline): LGHDT, YNNKEL (reference sequence). This CDR3 is 14 amino acids long. The CDR3, as DNA: TGTGCCAGCAGCCCGGGGGACAGGGGATTTGGCTACACCTTC. Translation gives CASSPGDRGFGYTF.

This rearrangement joins TRBV3-1 (or the pseudogene TRBV3-2) to TRBJ2-5, with 10 bases lining up with TRBD2. This CDR3 comprises 17 residues. V dropped 0 bases and J dropped 2; count of bases not matched to a gene: 6. Germline V lookup: CDR1 LGHDT, CDR2 YNNKEL (reference sequence). The CDR3 loop reads CASSQDPSGGQQETQYF. For the CDR3, the DNA is TGTGCCAGCAGCCAAGACCCTAGCGGGGGACAGCAAGAGACCCAGTACTTC.

This clone was counted between two and nine times. Other DNA sequences within the sample encode an identical CDR3. This chain links TRBV6-5 with TRBJ2-7; TRBD1 matches at 7 bases. The CDR3 covers 13 residues. The junction had 3 bases not matched to a gene; V was cut back by 6 bases and J by 1 base. Germline CDR1 is MNHEY and CDR2 is SVGAGI. CDR3 in amino acids: CASRPGQSYEQYF. CDR3 DNA: TGTGCCAGCAGGCCGGGACAGTCCTACGAGCAGTACTTC.

The chain combines TRBV29-1 with TRBJ1-1; D is unresolved. From germline, CDR1 is SQVTM and CDR2 ANQGSEA. The CDR3 runs 13 residues. Deletions cut 4 bases from V and 1 base from J, with 10 bases between. The CDR3 spells CSVAEAGNTEAFF. The CDR3 coding sequence is TGCAGCGTTGCTGAGGCGGGGAACACTGAAGCTTTCTTT.

This clone has only a few counts. The CDR3 sequence: CASNQGLDYGYTF. CDR3 nucleotides: TGTGCCAGTAACCAGGGCCTTGACTATGGCTACACCTTC. The rearrangement uses TRBV19 and TRBJ1-2; D might be TRBD1 (5 bases). V shed 7 bases and J shed 3 bases, with 12 bases lying between them. Germline CDR1 is LNHDA and CDR2 is SQIVND (reference sequence). The CDR3 extends over 13 amino acids.

The CDR3 DNA is TGTGCCAGCAGATACAGGATGAACACTGAAGCTTTCTTT. Amino acid sequence: CASRYRMNTEAFF. The chain is built from TRBV7-2 and TRBJ1-1, with a possible D match to TRBD1 (5 bases). Germline CDR1 is SGHTA and CDR2 is FQGNSA. Trimming left V 6 bases short and J 0 bases short, with 8 bases between. This CDR3 region has 13 residues. Full variable domain (missing parts from reference TRBV7-2 and TRBJ1-1): GAGVSQSPSNKVTEKGKDVELRCDPISGHTALYWYRQSLGQGLEFLIYFQGNSAPDKSGLPSDRFSAERTGGSVSTLTIQRTQQEDSAVYLCASRYRMNTEAFFGQGTRLTVV.

The genes are TRBV19 and TRBJ1-2, with TRBD1 matching 10 bases. The germline gives CDR1 LNHDA, CDR2 SQIVND (reference sequence). This CDR3 contains 15 residues. J lost 1 base, V lost 7 bases, and 6 bases had no gene match. The CDR3 bases are TGTGCCAGTAAAAAAGGGGACAGGGGTAACTATGGCTACACCTTC. Protein product: CASKKGDRGNYGYTF.

This clone was found once. The genes are TRBV28 and TRBJ1-6; TRBD1 matches 8 bases. The length of the CDR3 is 13 residues. V shed 6 bases, J shed 10 bases, and the junction held 5 bases outside the gene matches. Germline V CDR1 and CDR2: MDHEN, SYDVKM. The CDR3 DNA follows: TGTGCCAGCAGGGGACAGGTCTACTCACCCCTCCACTTT. This sequence encodes CASRGQVYSPLHF.